A selection of T cell receptor beta chains follows, all from one sample in a study of blood T cell repertoires in COVID-19. Clones were sequenced by immunoSEQ multiplex PCR, and TCRdb holds only the in-frame ones, with some missing. Of about 220,000 clones listed, roughly 82% are singletons. Sequencing used peripheral blood. These receptors originate from a man in his fifties with active or convalescent COVID-19. The CDR3 runs from the conserved cysteine through the conserved F or W. A D gene is named only where the DNA matches it firmly. Not all rows give a size; the values are once, few, many and, for expanded clones, a class.

clone size	V gene	J gene	D gene	CDR3 protein	CDR3 DNA
-	TRBV7-9	TRBJ1-5	-	CASSQEGAGNQPQHF	TGTGCCAGCAGCCAGGAAGGGGCTGGCAATCAGCCCCAGCATTTT
-	TRBV5-1	TRBJ1-2	-	CASSLEGGVSTHYGYTF	TGCGCCAGCAGCTTGGAGGGGGGGGTTTCAACCCACTATGGCTACACCTTC
-	TRBV7-2	TRBJ2-7	-	CASSSYVTGFEQYF	TGTGCCAGCAGCTCTTACGTGACAGGATTCGAGCAGTACTTC
once	TRBV5-4	TRBJ1-6	TRBD1	CASSSRTQGENSPLHF	TGTGCCAGCAGCTCCCGGACGCAGGGGGAAAATTCACCCCTCCACTTT
-	TRBV28	TRBJ1-6	TRBD1	CASSLYSRTGPLSSYNSPLHF	TGTGCCAGCAGTTTATATTCCCGGACAGGACCATTAAGCTCCTATAATTCACCCCTCCACTTT
-	TRBV29-1	TRBJ2-5	-	CSVEEYTGGETQYF	TGCAGCGTTGAAGAGTATACAGGAGGGGAGACCCAGTACTTC
once	TRBV6-2/TRBV6-3	TRBJ1-6	-	CASGLRKNRDNSPLHF	TGTGCCAGCGGCCTTAGGAAGAATCGGGATAATTCACCCCTCCACTTT
-	TRBV24-1	TRBJ1-2	-	CATSESSLYGYTF	TGTGCCACCAGTGAAAGTTCACTCTATGGCTACACCTTC
once	TRBV7-9	TRBJ2-7	-	CASSSGLGNEQYF	TGTGCCAGCAGCTCCGGGCTCGGGAACGAGCAGTACTTC
-	TRBV6-1	TRBJ2-5	-	CASSETWLVQETQYF	TGTGCCAGCAGTGAAACTTGGCTAGTACAAGAGACCCAGTACTTC
-	TRBV6-2/TRBV6-3	TRBJ1-1	TRBD1	CASSYVDRGQNTEAFF	TGTGCCAGCAGTTACGTGGACAGGGGGCAGAACACTGAAGCTTTCTTT
-	TRBV7-9	TRBJ2-1	-	CASSAEGDRNEQFF	TGTGCCAGCAGCGCCGAGGGGGACCGCAATGAGCAGTTCTTC
once	TRBV28	TRBJ1-2	-	CASSSYRRSYGYTF	TGTGCCAGCAGTTCCTACAGGAGAAGCTATGGCTACACCTTC
-	TRBV24-1	TRBJ1-5	-	CATSEGGEGNQPQHF	TGTGCCACCAGTGAAGGGGGAGAAGGCAATCAGCCCCAGCATTTT
-	TRBV28	TRBJ1-6	TRBD1	CASSYRTGGSSPLHF	TGTGCCAGCAGTTACAGGACAGGTGGCAGTTCACCCCTCCACTTT
-	TRBV14	TRBJ2-1	TRBD2	CASSQVAGVLVTDEQFF	TGTGCCAGCAGCCAAGTAGCGGGAGTATTGGTTACTGATGAGCAGTTCTTC
-	TRBV16	TRBJ2-6	-	CASSRWGDGANVLTF	TGTGCCAGCAGCCGCTGGGGGGACGGGGCCAACGTCCTGACTTTC
-	TRBV7-9	TRBJ2-1	-	CASSLASGNEQFF	TGTGCCAGCAGCTTAGCTTCGGGCAATGAGCAGTTCTTC
-	TRBV15	TRBJ1-6	-	CATSRGEGRNSPLHF	TGTGCCACCAGCAGAGGAGAGGGTAGGAATTCACCCCTCCACTTT
once	TRBV27	TRBJ1-1	TRBD1	CASSFGTGVDTEAFF	TGTGCCAGCAGTTTCGGGACAGGGGTTGACACTGAAGCTTTCTTT
-	TRBV6-6	TRBJ2-1	-	CASRTGTSYNEQFF	TGTGCCAGCAGGACAGGCACTTCCTACAATGAGCAGTTCTTC
-	TRBV28	TRBJ2-6	TRBD1	CASSPRTGANSGANVLTF	TGTGCCAGCAGTCCCCGGACAGGGGCGAATTCTGGGGCCAACGTCCTGACTTTC
few	TRBV28	TRBJ1-2	TRBD1	CASSLPRQGVKYGYTF	TGTGCCAGCAGTTTACCTCGACAGGGGGTGAAGTATGGCTACACCTTC
-	TRBV6-6	TRBJ1-5	TRBD1	CASSKAGTGDYQPQHF	TGTGCCAGCAGCAAAGCCGGGACAGGGGATTATCAGCCCCAGCATTTT
-	TRBV28	TRBJ2-1	TRBD2	CASSFGRASSVEQFF	TGTGCCAGCAGTTTCGGGAGGGCTTCTAGTGTTGAGCAGTTCTTC
-	TRBV29-1	TRBJ2-5	TRBD2	CSVEGLSGGDPETQYF	TGCAGCGTTGAAGGGCTTAGCGGGGGGGACCCGGAGACCCAGTACTTC
-	TRBV28	TRBJ2-5	TRBD2	CASSLRAGGTETQYF	TGTGCCAGCAGTTTACGCGCGGGAGGAACAGAGACCCAGTACTTC
-	TRBV28	TRBJ1-2	-	CASSDIRDYGYTF	TGTGCCAGCAGCGACATCAGAGACTATGGCTACACCTTC
-	TRBV6-4	TRBJ2-3	TRBD1	CASSLDRGADTQYF	TGTGCCAGCAGCCTGGACAGGGGGGCAGATACGCAGTATTTT
-	TRBV28	TRBJ1-3	TRBD1	CASSYRGISSGNTIYF	TGTGCCAGCAGTTACAGGGGAATCAGCTCTGGAAACACCATATATTTT
once	TRBV2	TRBJ1-2	TRBD1	CATVTGGKSGGYTF	TGTGCCACCGTGACAGGGGGAAAATCTGGTGGCTACACCTTC
-	TRBV3-1/TRBV3-2	TRBJ2-1	TRBD2	CASSQDRGGRVPKLPRQFF	TGTGCCAGCAGCCAAGATCGTGGCGGGAGGGTCCCAAAGCTTCCTCGGCAGTTCTTC
-	TRBV19	TRBJ2-5	TRBD2	CATRTSGIQETQYF	TGTGCCACGAGGACTAGCGGGATCCAAGAGACCCAGTACTTC
-	TRBV28	TRBJ1-6	TRBD1	CASSSQGLVSPLHF	TGTGCCAGCAGCTCACAGGGGTTAGTCTCACCCCTCCACTTT
-	TRBV25-1	TRBJ1-4	-	CASSDRGAGEKLFF	TGTGCCAGCAGTGACCGGGGGGCGGGTGAAAAACTGTTTTTT
-	TRBV7-8	TRBJ1-2	TRBD1	CASSPRQGSYGYTF	TGTGCCAGCAGCCCCCGACAGGGGTCCTATGGCTACACCTTC
once	TRBV5-8	TRBJ2-5	TRBD1	CASSPWTGGSETQYF	TGTGCCAGCAGCCCCTGGACAGGGGGCAGTGAGACCCAGTACTTC
-	TRBV11-2	TRBJ2-7	TRBD2	CASSLGGTSGHEQYF	TGTGCCAGCAGCTTAGGAGGGACTAGCGGGCACGAGCAGTACTTC
-	TRBV11-2	TRBJ1-6	TRBD1	CASSFHRDSNSPLHF	TGTGCCAGCAGCTTCCACCGGGACAGTAATTCACCCCTCCACTTT
-	TRBV4-1	TRBJ2-1	TRBD2	CASREYVGGNSYNEQFF	TGCGCCAGCAGGGAGTACGTGGGGGGGAACTCCTACAATGAGCAGTTCTTC
-	TRBV19	TRBJ1-5	-	CASSIYGQPQHF	TGTGCCAGTAGTATATACGGGCAGCCCCAGCATTTT
few	TRBV10-3	TRBJ2-6	TRBD1	CAISPRDRRSPSGANVLTF	TGTGCCATCAGTCCTCGGGACAGGCGTTCCCCCTCTGGGGCCAACGTCCTGACTTTC
-	TRBV7-9	TRBJ2-7	-	CASSPVATWGAYEQYF	TGTGCCAGCAGCCCGGTGGCCACCTGGGGGGCCTACGAGCAGTACTTC
-	TRBV7-9	TRBJ2-7	TRBD2	CASSSSGRFYEQYF	TGTGCCAGCAGCTCTAGCGGGAGATTTTACGAGCAGTACTTC
-	TRBV5-1	TRBJ2-7	TRBD1	CASTFLPGGNYEQYF	TGCGCCAGTACCTTCCTACCAGGGGGCAACTACGAGCAGTACTTC
few	TRBV28	TRBJ1-5	TRBD1	CASSGTGVTSSNQPQHF	TGTGCCAGCAGTGGGACAGGGGTCACCTCTAGCAATCAGCCCCAGCATTTT
-	TRBV10-1	TRBJ2-2	TRBD2	CASSFSVAGTANTGELFF	TGCGCCAGCAGTTTTTCCGTAGCGGGAACGGCGAACACCGGGGAGCTGTTTTTT
-	TRBV2	TRBJ1-1	-	CASGAGSYTEAFF	TGTGCCAGCGGGGCAGGCTCTTACACTGAAGCTTTCTTT
-	TRBV18	TRBJ2-5	-	CASSPQAVQETQYF	TGTGCCAGCTCACCACAGGCGGTTCAAGAGACCCAGTACTTC
few	TRBV19	TRBJ1-5	TRBD1	CASSTGTGYSNQPQHF	TGTGCCAGTAGTACCGGGACAGGGTATAGCAATCAGCCCCAGCATTTT
-	TRBV24-1	TRBJ2-1	-	CATSDLRGEGYNEQFF	TGTGCCACCAGTGATCTTAGGGGGGAGGGATACAATGAGCAGTTCTTC
-	TRBV27	TRBJ1-4	-	CASSTIPPATNEKLFF	TGTGCCAGCAGTACAATACCGCCCGCAACTAATGAAAAACTGTTTTTT
once	TRBV7-2	TRBJ2-2	TRBD2	CASSSYPSSGGGTGELFF	TGTGCCAGCAGCTCATACCCATCTAGCGGGGGGGGCACCGGGGAGCTGTTTTTT
-	TRBV3-1/TRBV3-2	TRBJ1-5	-	CASSQVGQPQHF	TGTGCCAGCAGCCAAGTCGGTCAGCCCCAGCATTTT
-	TRBV7-2	TRBJ2-1	-	CASSVGLRATEQFF	TGTGCCAGCAGCGTAGGCCTCAGGGCCACTGAGCAGTTCTTC
-	TRBV2	TRBJ1-2	-	CASSEAAQQNGYTF	TGTGCCAGCAGTGAAGCGGCACAGCAAAATGGCTACACCTTC
-	TRBV10-3	TRBJ1-2	-	CAISESGGGYTF	TGTGCCATCAGTGAGTCGGGAGGTGGCTACACCTTC
-	TRBV19	TRBJ1-2	TRBD1	CASSPRTGNYGYTF	TGTGCCAGTAGCCCTAGGACAGGGAACTATGGCTACACCTTC
-	TRBV10-3	TRBJ2-3	TRBD2	CAITETSGSPDTQYF	TGTGCCATCACCGAGACTAGCGGGAGCCCAGATACGCAGTATTTT
-	TRBV9	TRBJ2-3	-	CASSGLTDTQYF	TGTGCCAGCAGCGGGCTCACAGATACGCAGTATTTT